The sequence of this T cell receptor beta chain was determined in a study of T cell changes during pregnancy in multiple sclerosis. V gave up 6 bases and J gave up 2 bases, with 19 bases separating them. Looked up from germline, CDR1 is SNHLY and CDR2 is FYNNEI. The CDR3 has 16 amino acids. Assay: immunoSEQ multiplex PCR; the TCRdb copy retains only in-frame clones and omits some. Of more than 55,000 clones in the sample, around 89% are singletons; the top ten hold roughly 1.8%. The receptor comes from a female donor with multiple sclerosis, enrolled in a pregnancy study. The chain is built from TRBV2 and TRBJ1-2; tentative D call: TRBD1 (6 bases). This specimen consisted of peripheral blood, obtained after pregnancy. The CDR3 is CASRTHGQFSNYGYTF. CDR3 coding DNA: TGTGCCAGCAGGACTCACGGACAGTTCTCGAACTATGGCTACACCTTC.